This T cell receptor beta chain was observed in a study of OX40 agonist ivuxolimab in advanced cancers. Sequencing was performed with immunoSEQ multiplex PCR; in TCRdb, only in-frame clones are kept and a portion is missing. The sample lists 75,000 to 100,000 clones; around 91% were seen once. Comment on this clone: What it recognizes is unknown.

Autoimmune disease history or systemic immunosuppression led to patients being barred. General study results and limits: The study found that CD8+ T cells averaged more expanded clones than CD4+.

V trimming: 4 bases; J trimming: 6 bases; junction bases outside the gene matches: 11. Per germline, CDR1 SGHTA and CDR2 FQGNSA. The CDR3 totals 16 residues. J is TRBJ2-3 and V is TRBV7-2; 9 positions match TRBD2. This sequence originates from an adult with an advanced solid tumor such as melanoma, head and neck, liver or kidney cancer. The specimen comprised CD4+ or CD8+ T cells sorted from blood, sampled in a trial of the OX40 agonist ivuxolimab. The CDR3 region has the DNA TGTGCCAGCAGCTCGAGGCGCGGGAGGGGTCGGGATACGCAGTATTTT. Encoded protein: CASSSRRGRGRDTQYF.